This T cell receptor beta chain was identified in a study of blood T cell repertoires in COVID-19 (dated by TCRdb to 2019 to 2021). Notes on the research overall: Samples from collaborators originated in the United States, Italy and Spain and spanned both the acute and convalescent phases of COVID-19. The sample metadata nearly always contained a de-identified subject ID, COVID-19 status, age in years and sex. Subjects who had been exposed to COVID-19, were actively infected with it, or had recovered from it provided the deeply sampled blood TCRbeta repertoires that made up the dataset. Where available, HLA class I and class II types were taken from metadata supplied by the sample provider and were not determined by assay-based typing. The prospective study material was composed of cDNA or gDNA derived from T cells, B-cell-depleted T cells, or PBMCs. Samples were obtained from the ongoing ImmuneRACE study (first 160 participants) and from some 1,200 subjects provided by 6 global collaborators. The repertoires were made available in a free public database intended to serve as a resource for research on the immune response to SARS-CoV-2.

Study-level results and caveats: Clinical and demographic metadata were provided uncurated, with the amount varying by source and participant.

In the case of this clone: The specificity of this receptor is unknown. No qualities accompany the bases; no much larger clone lies one base away.

The collaborating institutions used their own protocols to collect whole blood in K2EDTA tubes. For TCRbeta analysis, collaborator samples were shipped as frozen whole blood, as isolated PBMCs, or as DNA extracted from either sample type. From the cysteine up to the phenylalanine, the CDR3 has a length of 16 residues. The read is trimmed to its CDR3 DNA, 48 bases read in frame from base 1. V is pruned by 2 bases and J by 6 bases, leaving 7 bases of the junction without a gene match. From a lookup of the germline V gene, CDR1 and CDR2 are KGHDR and SFDVKD. The immunoSEQ Assay, a bias-controlled multiplex PCR, was used to amplify TCRbeta CDR3 regions from genomic DNA. Under the source paper's analysis protocol: The number of nucleated cells in each sample was estimated from the amplification of reference gene primers within the assay. To quantify the absolute abundance of each unique TCRbeta CDR3 rearrangement, sequence reads were collapsed and filtered. Productive Simpson clonality was computed per sample as the square root of Simpson's diversity index over productive rearrangements. The table was pulled from immuneACCESS by TCRdb, which kept in-frame rearrangements only. Such tables lose some clones; where checked, under half of the loss comes from unresolved V genes, and the rest has no known cause. V, J and clone size are taken as reported in that table, and D and trimming were inferred from the DNA itself. Here the sample has about 49,000 clones; around four fifths occur a single time. Of the sample, approximately 3% is held by the ten largest clones.

The sequence came from a woman aged 55 to 70 with acute or convalescent COVID-19. The chain couples TRBV24-1 to TRBJ2-3, with 10 middle bases fitting TRBD1. The sequencing input was peripheral blood. The CDR3 is CATSDYKTGGVDTQYF. The sequenced DNA is TGTGCCACCAGTGATTATAAGACAGGGGGCGTGGATACGCAGTATTTT.